This T cell receptor beta chain was documented in a study of patients and donors after allogeneic stem cell transplantation. TCRdb redid the calling of the RT-PCR reads with MiXCR, one entry per CDR3 protein. The profile shows 87,000 or so distinct CDR3 sequences, just under 5% of them singletons. The germline V and J ends were trimmed by 3 bases and 2 bases, with 7 bases remaining between them. The CDR3 has 14 residues. In this sample, this clonotype turned up many times. The chain joins TRBV12-3 or TRBV12-4 to TRBJ2-2, with a tentative D call TRBD1 (6 bases). The source of this sequence is a human donor who was either an allogeneic HSCT recipient or a stem cell or donor lymphocyte infusion donor (not recorded which). It is not recorded whose cells these are; they may come from a transplant donor. The sample was blood, either unsorted or a sorted T cell fraction (not recorded which). CDR3 sequence: CASSLGHNTGELFF. The CDR3 DNA follows: TGTGCCAGCAGTTTGGGACATAACACCGGGGAGCTGTTTTTT.